The present T cell receptor (beta chain) was sequenced within a study of CD8 T cells in ankylosing spondylitis. Whole-study results and caveats: Seemingly distinctive of ankylosing spondylitis blood was a TCR beta motif formed by eight highly homologous variants.

With regard to this clonotype: Its antigen is currently unknown.

V dropped 4 bases and J dropped 2 bases, with 14 bases sitting between them. This CDR3 has 15 amino acids. From germline, CDR1 is SGHRS and CDR2 YFSETQ. TCRdb reprocessed the 5' RACE reads via MiXCR and lists one record per CDR3 protein. The sample lists around 480,000 distinct CDR3 sequences, about a sixth seen once, with approximately 0.97% in the top ten. The source is a male donor with ankylosing spondylitis. J is TRBJ2-3 and V is TRBV5-1; D uncertain. The specimen sequenced was blood, either unsorted or a sorted T cell fraction (not recorded which). The CDR3 loop is CASSRLTGNTDTQYF. CDR3 bases: TGCGCCAGCAGCCGTCTCACTGGGAACACAGATACGCAGTATTTT.